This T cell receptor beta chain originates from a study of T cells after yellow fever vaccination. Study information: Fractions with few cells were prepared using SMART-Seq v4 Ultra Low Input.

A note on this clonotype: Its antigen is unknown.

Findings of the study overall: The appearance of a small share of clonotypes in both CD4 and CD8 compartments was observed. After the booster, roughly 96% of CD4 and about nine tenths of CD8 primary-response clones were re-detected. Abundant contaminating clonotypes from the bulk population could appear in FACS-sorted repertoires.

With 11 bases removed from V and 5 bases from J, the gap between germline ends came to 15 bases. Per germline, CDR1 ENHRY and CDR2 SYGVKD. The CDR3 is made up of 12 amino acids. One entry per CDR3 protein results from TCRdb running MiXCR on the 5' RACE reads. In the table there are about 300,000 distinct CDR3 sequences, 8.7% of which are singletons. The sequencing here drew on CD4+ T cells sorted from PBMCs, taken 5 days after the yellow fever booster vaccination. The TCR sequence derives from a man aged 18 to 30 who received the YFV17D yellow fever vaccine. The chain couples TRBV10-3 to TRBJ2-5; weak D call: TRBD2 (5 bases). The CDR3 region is CASQNPGETQYF. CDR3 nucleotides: TGTGCCTCGCAGAATCCGGGGGAGACCCAGTACTTC.